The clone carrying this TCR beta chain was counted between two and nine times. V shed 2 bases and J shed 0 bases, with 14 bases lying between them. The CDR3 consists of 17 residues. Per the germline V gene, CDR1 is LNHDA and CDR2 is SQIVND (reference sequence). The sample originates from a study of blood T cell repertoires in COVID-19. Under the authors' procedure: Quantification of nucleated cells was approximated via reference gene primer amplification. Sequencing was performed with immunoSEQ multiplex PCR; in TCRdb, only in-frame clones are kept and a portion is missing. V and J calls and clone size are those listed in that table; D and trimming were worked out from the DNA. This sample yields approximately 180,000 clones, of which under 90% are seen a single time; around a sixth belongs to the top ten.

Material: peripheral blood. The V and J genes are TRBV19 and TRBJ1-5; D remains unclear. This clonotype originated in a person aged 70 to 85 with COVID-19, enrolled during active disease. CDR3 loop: CASSIRRRGYSNQPQHF. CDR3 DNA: TGTGCCAGTAGTATAAGGCGGCGGGGATATAGCAATCAGCCCCAGCATTTT.